One and the same sample provided the 30 T cell receptor beta chains below, sequenced in a study of shared clonotypes between healthy human individuals. Produced via immunoSEQ multiplex PCR; TCRdb's table is partial and in-frame only. The table lists about 700,000 clones, approximately 90% of them singletons. Naive CD8 cells comprised CD45RO-negative, CCR7-positively selected cells, excluding terminally differentiated effector memory CD45RA+ cells. The sequenced sample consisted of naive CD8+ T cells sorted from blood. The receptors originated from a man aged 25-45 years in good health.

The CDR3 reads CASSLTGALYEQYF. The CDR3 nucleotides read TGTGCCAGCAGCCTGACAGGGGCTCTCTACGAGCAGTACTTC. The rearrangement links TRBV7-6 to TRBJ2-7; 8 bases map to TRBD1. The CDR3 has 14 amino acids. The V segment lost 5 bases and the J segment 3 bases; nucleotides outside the gene matches: 6. The V gene's germline CDR1 is SGHVS and CDR2 FNYEAQ.

This chain joins TRBV28 and TRBJ2-1; 11 bases agree with TRBD2. J was trimmed by 7 bases and V by 6 bases; bases with no gene match: 8. The CDR3 spans 15 residues. Germline V gene data show CDR1 as MDHEN and CDR2 as SYDVKM. CDR3 protein: CASRIAGGLKNEQFF. CDR3 DNA: TGTGCCAGCAGAATAGCGGGAGGGCTTAAGAATGAGCAGTTCTTC.

The chain links TRBV7-2 to TRBJ2-1; D unclear. Trimming left V 1 base short and J 9 bases short, with 7 bases between. There are 12 residues in the CDR3. The germline gives CDR1 SGHTA, CDR2 FQGNSA. CDR3 DNA: TGTGCCAGCAGCTTAGAAGGTGTTGAGCAGTTCTTC. Its translation: CASSLEGVEQFF.

The chain uses TRBV7-3 and TRBJ2-3; D may be TRBD1 (5 bases). Trimming took off 5 bases at V and 4 bases at J, with 13 bases between the two ends. CDR1 and CDR2 (germline): SGHTA, FQGTGA. The CDR3 extends over 14 amino acids. The CDR3 spells CASSPGMVPDTQYF. DNA for the CDR3: TGTGCCAGCAGCCCAGGGATGGTCCCAGATACGCAGTATTTT.

This clone is a singleton in its sample. The rearrangement links TRBV11-2 to TRBJ2-7; D call uncertain. CDR3 length: 16 residues. CDR1 is SGHAT and CDR2 is FQNNGV in the germline V gene. V lost 5 bases and J lost 0, with 17 bases in between. The chain's CDR3 is CASSRGRQSFSYEQYF. As DNA, the CDR3 is TGTGCCAGCAGCCGTGGACGGCAATCTTTCTCCTACGAGCAGTACTTC.

The chain links TRBV7-8 to TRBJ2-5, with D unclear. This CDR3 has 11 residues. Germline V gene lookup returns CDR1 SGHVS and CDR2 FQNEAQ. V lost 2 bases to trimming and J lost 5 bases, with 3 bases between them. The CDR3 loop is CASSLTETQYF. CDR3 DNA: TGTGCCAGCAGCTTAACCGAGACCCAGTACTTC. The whole variable domain, remainder taken from reference TRBV7-8 and TRBJ2-5, is GAGVSQSPRYKVAKRGQDVALRCDPISGHVSLFWYQQALGQGPEFLTYFQNEAQLDKSGLPSDRFFAERPEGSVSTLKIQRTQQEDSAVYLCASSLTETQYFGPGTRLLVL.

The chain links TRBV10-3 to TRBJ2-3; perhaps TRBD2 as D (5 bases). The CDR3 is 15 residues long. Trimming removed 5 bases at V and 0 bases at J, with 12 bases between. Germline-derived CDR1 and CDR2 are ENHRY and SYGVKD. The CDR3 DNA reads TGTGCCATCAGTTCCCGGACTGGAAGCACAGATACGCAGTATTTT. This codes for CAISSRTGSTDTQYF.

This chain links TRBV4-1 with TRBJ2-1, with no clear D. The CDR3 is 14 residues long. Germline V gene sequence: CDR1 MGHRA, CDR2 YSYEKL. V was pared by 2 bases and J by 3 bases, with 8 bases between. In nucleotides, the CDR3 is TGCGCCAGCAGCCAAAAAGGGAACTACAATGAGCAGTTCTTC. This encodes CASSQKGNYNEQFF.

The chain carries TRBV19 and TRBJ2-1, with a tentative D call TRBD1 (6 bases). Germline CDR1 and CDR2: LNHDA and SQIVND (reference sequence). The length of the CDR3 is 14 residues. V lost 8 bases and J lost 0, with 11 bases in between. In DNA form, the CDR3 reads TGTGCCAGTCACAGGGACCTCTCCTACAATGAGCAGTTCTTC. Amino acids: CASHRDLSYNEQFF.

V usage is TRBV18 and J usage is TRBJ2-3, with 10 bases fitting TRBD2. V trimming: 5 bases; J trimming: 1 base; junction bases outside the gene matches: 12. The CDR3 contains 18 residues. Per the germline V gene, CDR1 is KGHSH and CDR2 is LQKENI. In DNA, the CDR3 is TGTGCCAGCTCAGCCACTAGCGGGATCCGGACTGGCACAGATACGCAGTATTTT. It codes for CASSATSGIRTGTDTQYF. Based on the CDR3 plus reference TRBV18 and TRBJ2-3, the full variable domain is NAGVMQNPRHLVRRRGQEARLRCSPMKGHSHVYWYRQLPEEGLKFMVYLQKENIIDESGMPKERFSAEFPKEGPSILRIQQVVRGDSAAYFCASSATSGIRTGTDTQYFGPGTRLTVL.

The chain recombines TRBV27 with TRBJ2-7; TRBD2 agrees at 9 bases. The germline CDR1 and CDR2 sequences are MNHEY and SMNVEV (reference sequence). V lost 5 bases, J lost 0 bases, and 8 bases stayed unmatched. The CDR3 runs 16 residues. CDR3 sequence (DNA): TGTGCCAGCAGTCCGTCGACTAGCGGCCTCTCCTACGAGCAGTACTTC. Its protein product is CASSPSTSGLSYEQYF.

CDR3 sequence: CASSRGTSDYEQYF. DNA of the CDR3: TGTGCCAGCAGCCGCGGGACTAGCGACTACGAGCAGTACTTC. V usage is TRBV7-6 and J usage is TRBJ2-7; 10 positions agree with TRBD2. The CDR3 totals 14 residues. In germline, CDR1 is SGHVS, CDR2 FNYEAQ. With V trimmed by 5 bases and J by 3 bases, 4 bases remained unmatched.

The chain links TRBV6-5 to TRBJ2-7; 8 bases align to TRBD1. There are 15 residues in the CDR3. CDR1 MNHEY and CDR2 SVGAGI come from the germline V gene. V lost 6 bases, J lost 9 bases, and 16 bases stayed unmatched. The CDR3 spells CASRNSTGGSLGQYF. CDR3 DNA sequence: TGTGCCAGCAGAAACTCCACAGGGGGAAGTCTTGGGCAGTACTTC.

This sequence joins TRBV6-5 and TRBJ1-5; D gene ambiguous. This CDR3 has 13 residues. V was clipped by 0 bases and J by 5 bases, with 5 bases between them. Germline CDR1 MNHEY, CDR2 SVGAGI. The CDR3 DNA is TGTGCCAGCAGTTACTCGCCCTATCAGCCCCAGCATTTT. Amino acids: CASSYSPYQPQHF.

On this clone: In the same sample, other DNA sequences code for this CDR3. The chain joins TRBV29-1 to TRBJ2-6; possible D gene TRBD2, 5 bases. Germline CDR1 SQVTM, CDR2 ANQGSEA. This CDR3 comprises 14 residues. Trimming removed 2 bases at V and 2 bases at J, with 7 bases between. CDR3 DNA: TGCAGCGTTGAAACCGGGACTGGGGCCAACGTCCTGACTTTC. Translation: CSVETGTGANVLTF. The complete variable domain, with remaining parts taken from reference TRBV29-1 and TRBJ2-6, reads SAVISQKPSRDICQRGTSLTIQCQVDSQVTMMFWYRQQPGQSLTLIATANQGSEATYESGFVIDKFPISRPNLTFSTLTVSNMSPEDSSIYLCSVETGTGANVLTFGAGSRLTVL.

This sequence joins TRBV7-9 and TRBJ2-7, with D tentatively TRBD2 (6 bases). Germline assignment: CDR1 SEHNR and CDR2 FQNEAQ (reference sequence). The length of the CDR3 is 16 residues. Trimming took 5 bases from V and 1 from J, leaving 18 bases between them. DNA for the CDR3: TGTGCCAGCAGCCCGAGAACCGGGAGACAATCCTACGAGCAGTACTTC. This translates into CASSPRTGRQSYEQYF.

The chain links TRBV5-6 to TRBJ2-3; TRBD2 matches 9 bases. The CDR3 totals 16 residues. V was clipped by 1 base and J by 6 bases; unmatched bases: 9. Germline values: CDR1 SGHDT, CDR2 YYEEEE. The CDR3 loop is CASSLWWREGPDTQYF. As DNA, the CDR3 is TGTGCCAGCAGCTTGTGGTGGCGGGAGGGCCCCGATACGCAGTATTTT.

The V gene is TRBV19, the J gene TRBJ2-2; D gene ambiguous. The CDR3 loop spans 13 amino acids. Germline-derived CDR1 and CDR2 are LNHDA and SQIVND (reference sequence). Between the trimmed V and J ends, which lost 5 bases and 6 bases, there was a span of 10 bases. CDR3 sequence reads: CASSYTSAGELFF. CDR3 DNA sequence: TGTGCCAGTAGTTACACGTCGGCCGGGGAGCTGTTTTTT.

Points on this clone: The identical CDR3 is also encoded by other nucleotide sequences in the sample. The rearrangement uses TRBV27 and TRBJ2-1; a possible D gene is TRBD2 (5 bases). CDR1 and CDR2 from the germline V gene are MNHEY and SMNVEV (reference sequence). V lost 9 bases and J lost 10, with 13 bases in between. The CDR3 totals 11 residues. CDR3 sequence reads: CASSLGREQFF. CDR3 DNA: TGTGCCAGTTCCTTGGGGAGAGAGCAGTTCTTC.

V gene TRBV5-1 combines with J gene TRBJ1-1; 9 bases are shared with TRBD1. CDR3 length: 18 residues. Germline assignment: CDR1 SGHRS and CDR2 YFSETQ. V lost 0 bases to trimming and J lost 2 bases; unmatched junction nucleotides: 11. The CDR3 region has the DNA TGCGCCAGCAGCTTGGTTTACAAACAGGGGGCAGGAAACACTGAAGCTTTCTTT. Amino acids: CASSLVYKQGAGNTEAFF.

The chain uses TRBV7-9 and TRBJ2-1; 7 bases map to TRBD2. With 1 base clipped from V and 3 bases from J, the junction kept 12 bases outside the gene matches. CDR1 and CDR2 (germline): SEHNR, FQNEAQ (reference sequence). The CDR3 covers 18 residues. The CDR3 sequence: CASSLDVAGSPFYNEQFF. The CDR3 coding sequence is TGTGCCAGCAGCTTAGATGTAGCGGGCTCCCCTTTCTACAATGAGCAGTTCTTC.

This rearrangement joins TRBV7-9 to TRBJ2-1, with D uncertain. Germline CDR1 and CDR2: SEHNR and FQNEAQ (reference sequence). There are 14 residues in the CDR3. V was trimmed by 5 bases and J by 6 bases, leaving 14 bases between them. The chain's CDR3 is CASSPRSGFNEQFF. CDR3 coding DNA: TGTGCCAGCAGCCCGAGGTCGGGTTTCAATGAGCAGTTCTTC.

The chain is built from TRBV28 and TRBJ2-7, with TRBD2 identical over 12 bases. This CDR3 region has 17 residues. The V segment lost 6 bases and the J segment 1 base; nucleotides outside the gene matches: 10. Per the germline V gene, CDR1 is MDHEN and CDR2 is SYDVKM. The CDR3 sequence is CASSLRLAGDPSYEQYF. As DNA, the CDR3 is TGTGCCAGCAGCCTCCGACTAGCGGGAGACCCATCCTACGAGCAGTACTTC.

This clone was seen just once. The chain employs TRBV29-1 and TRBJ2-2; TRBD2 matches 8 bases. With 1 base clipped from V and 0 bases from J, the junction kept 4 bases outside the gene matches. Per the germline V gene, CDR1 is SQVTM and CDR2 is ANQGSEA. This CDR3 is 16 amino acids long. This CDR3 reads CSVEALAGPNTGELFF. The CDR3 DNA is TGCAGCGTTGAAGCGCTAGCGGGCCCGAACACCGGGGAGCTGTTTTTT.

The chain recombines TRBV29-1 with TRBJ2-4; 8 positions match TRBD2. Losses at the gene ends were 3 bases for V and 3 bases for J; bases not matched to a gene: 16. Germline V gene sequence: CDR1 SQVTM, CDR2 ANQGSEA. There are 18 residues in the CDR3. CDR3 nucleotide sequence: TGCAGCGTTGATGGCAGGGACCCCTTGCTAGCGGGCAAAAACATTCAGTACTTC. It specifies CSVDGRDPLLAGKNIQYF. The variable domain in full, with the rest retrieved from reference TRBV29-1 and TRBJ2-4, is SAVISQKPSRDICQRGTSLTIQCQVDSQVTMMFWYRQQPGQSLTLIATANQGSEATYESGFVIDKFPISRPNLTFSTLTVSNMSPEDSSIYLCSVDGRDPLLAGKNIQYFGAGTRLSVL.

This chain connects TRBV6-1 to TRBJ1-3; D remains ambiguous. Germline V gives CDR1 MNHNS, CDR2 SASEGT. The CDR3 spans 15 residues. V was shortened by 1 base and J by 0 bases, with 7 bases between the two germline ends. This CDR3 reads CASSEDLISGNTIYF. The DNA of the CDR3 is TGTGCCAGCAGTGAAGATCTAATCTCTGGAAACACCATATATTTT.

V is TRBV9 and J is TRBJ2-7, with no clear D. Germline assignment: CDR1 SGDLS and CDR2 YYNGEE. The CDR3 has 13 residues. The V end was cut by 3 bases, the J end by 3 bases, with 10 bases between. The chain's CDR3 is CASSAGPFYEQYF. CDR3 coding DNA: TGTGCCAGCAGCGCCGGACCGTTCTACGAGCAGTACTTC.

The CDR3 spells CASSQDFGGTSGGNIQYF. As DNA, the CDR3 is TGCGCCAGCAGCCAAGATTTTGGAGGGACTAGCGGGGGAAACATTCAGTACTTC. The chain recombines TRBV4-3 with TRBJ2-4; 14 bases agree with TRBD2. The CDR3 covers 18 residues. Germline loops: CDR1 LGHNA, CDR2 YSLEER. The J segment lost 6 bases and the V segment lost 0 bases, leaving 7 bases of the junction unmatched.

A single count supports this clone. The rearrangement joins TRBV5-6 to TRBJ2-3; D may match TRBD1 or TRBD2 (6 bases each). The germline V and J ends were trimmed by 1 base and 2 bases, with 14 bases remaining between them. This CDR3 is 16 amino acids long. In germline, CDR1 is SGHDT, CDR2 YYEEEE. CDR3 in DNA: TGTGCCAGCAGCTTGCGAATAGGGGGGACCACAGATACGCAGTATTTT. It specifies CASSLRIGGTTDTQYF.

The chain joins TRBV7-8 to TRBJ2-1; no reliable D call. The CDR3 runs 13 residues. V lost 4 bases and J 6 bases, leaving 10 bases between the germline ends. Germline CDR1 and CDR2: SGHVS and FQNEAQ. This chain's CDR3 is CASSSVGFNEQFF. CDR3 coding DNA: TGTGCCAGCAGCTCGGTAGGTTTCAATGAGCAGTTCTTC.